This entry lists 18 T cell receptor beta chains sequenced from one sample in a study of post-analysis software for immune sequencing data. These receptors' antigens are unknown. Study-wide findings and caveats: TRBV5-6, TRBV5-1 and TRBV20-1 belonged to a set of roughly 5 TRBV segments that were more frequent in patients than controls.

Prepared libraries of TCR beta cDNA carried unique molecular identifiers. TCRdb itself ran the PCR reads through MiXCR, one entry per CDR3 protein. This table has 750,000 to 950,000 distinct CDR3 sequences, 46% appearing once. Source material: blood. These TCRs come from a girl aged 10-17 years with multiple sclerosis.

This clonotype was counted between two and nine times. This chain links TRBV5-1 with TRBJ2-7; tentatively, D is TRBD1 (6 bases). There are 13 residues in the CDR3. Germline-derived CDR1 and CDR2 are SGHRS and YFSETQ. V lost 4 bases, J lost 4 bases, and 12 bases lay in between. The chain's CDR3 is CASSVQQGYEQYF. The CDR3 DNA reads TGCGCCAGCAGCGTTCAACAGGGATACGAGCAGTACTTC.

This clonotype was detected a few times. V and J are TRBV29-1 and TRBJ2-3, with a tentative D call TRBD1 (6 bases). CDR3 length: 18 residues. Germline V CDR1 and CDR2: SQVTM, ANQGSEA. V lost 0 bases and J lost 2, with 21 bases in between. CDR3 sequence (DNA): TGCAGCGTTGAAGACGCCGGCAAAGGGGGTCTCTTCACAGATACGCAGTATTTT. This codes for CSVEDAGKGGLFTDTQYF.

The count of this clonotype is one. This sequence joins TRBV5-1 and TRBJ1-1; D remains ambiguous. Germline loops: CDR1 SGHRS, CDR2 YFSETQ. CDR3 length equals 15 residues. Trimming removed 1 base from V and 0 bases from J, with 10 bases in between. Here the CDR3 DNA reads TGCGCCAGCAGCTTGACAGCCTTGTTGAACACTGAAGCTTTCTTT. This encodes CASSLTALLNTEAFF.

This chain links TRBV29-1 with TRBJ1-4, with D perhaps matching TRBD1 (6 bases). CDR1 is SQVTM and CDR2 is ANQGSEA in the germline V gene. Trimming removed 4 bases at V and 7 bases at J, with 13 bases between. This CDR3 region has 13 residues. The CDR3 sequence: CSVGYRAGEKLFF. The CDR3 DNA follows: TGCAGCGTTGGGTACAGGGCCGGTGAAAAACTGTTTTTT.

This chain joins TRBV5-1 and TRBJ2-2; 7 nucleotides agree with TRBD1. The V and J ends lost 4 bases and 4 bases, in that order; junction bases with no gene match: 10. The CDR3 covers 16 residues. Germline V gene data show CDR1 as SGHRS and CDR2 as YFSETQ. The CDR3 DNA reads as TGCGCCAGCAGCCGGGAAGGGGGCGGAAGCACCGGGGAGCTGTTTTTT. Protein sequence: CASSREGGGSTGELFF. Variable domain in full (rest from reference TRBV5-1 and TRBJ2-2): KAGVTQTPRYLIKTRGQQVTLSCSPISGHRSVSWYQQTPGQGLQFLFEYFSETQRNKGNFPGRFSGRQFSNSRSEMNVSTLELGDSALYLCASSREGGGSTGELFFGEGSRLTVL.

The rearrangement links TRBV10-3 to TRBJ2-1; 14 bases agree with TRBD2. The germline gives CDR1 ENHRY, CDR2 SYGVKD. The junction had 4 bases not matched to a gene; V was cut back by 2 bases and J by 7 bases. The CDR3 totals 16 residues. As DNA, the CDR3 is TGTGCCATCAGTGAGCCGACTAGCGGGAGGGGTAATGAGCAGTTCTTC. Amino acids: CAISEPTSGRGNEQFF.

This clonotype has only a few counts. The CDR3 nucleotides read TGTGCCAGCAGCCCCCACAGGACTAGCGGGAGGGTTGGGCAGGGCAATGAGCAGTTCTTC. Translating gives CASSPHRTSGRVGQGNEQFF. The V and J genes are TRBV11-2 and TRBJ2-1, with 15 bases matching TRBD2. The germline CDR1 and CDR2 sequences are SGHAT and FQNNGV. Trimming removed 5 bases from V and 6 bases from J; junction bases left unmatched: 17. The CDR3 is made up of 20 amino acids. The variable domain in full, completed from reference TRBV11-2 and TRBJ2-1, reads EAGVAQSPRYKIIEKRQSVAFWCNPISGHATLYWYQQILGQGPKLLIQFQNNGVVDDSQLPKDRFSAERLKGVDSTLKIQPAKLEDSAVYLCASSPHRTSGRVGQGNEQFFGPGTRLTVL.

In its sample, this clonotype was seen a few times. This chain uses TRBV12-3 or TRBV12-4 with TRBJ2-5, with 9 nucleotides matching TRBD1. The CDR3 spans 15 residues. With V trimmed by 5 bases and J by 1 base, 5 bases remained unmatched. CDR3 amino acids: CASSTGTGLQETQYF. CDR3 coding DNA: TGTGCCAGCAGTACCGGGACAGGGCTCCAAGAGACCCAGTACTTC.

The rearrangement uses TRBV6-1 and TRBJ2-7; possible D gene TRBD1, 6 bases. V lost 3 bases to trimming and J lost 3 bases, with 15 bases between them. Germline CDR1 MNHNS, CDR2 SASEGT. The CDR3 has 15 residues. This chain's CDR3 is CASSEAGTYIYEQYF. The CDR3 region has the DNA TGTGCCAGCAGTGAGGCCGGGACATACATCTACGAGCAGTACTTC.

There are many counts of this clonotype. V and J are TRBV19 and TRBJ2-3; 12 bases fit TRBD1. J lost 9 bases, V lost 3 bases, and 4 bases had no gene match. Germline V gives CDR1 LNHDA, CDR2 SQIVND (reference sequence). The CDR3 runs to 14 residues. The CDR3 nucleotides are TGTGCCAGTAGTATGGGACAGGGGGCCAGGACGCAGTATTTT. Its translation: CASSMGQGARTQYF.

This chain links TRBV12-3 or TRBV12-4 with TRBJ2-1; 12 bases map to TRBD1. The CDR3 runs 20 residues. The V and J ends lost 6 bases and 7 bases, in that order; junction bases with no gene match: 22. The CDR3: CASRGTGGWGREPRMNEQFF. DNA of the CDR3: TGTGCCAGCAGAGGGACAGGGGGCTGGGGGCGGGAGCCCCGTATGAATGAGCAGTTCTTC.

This clonotype showed up just a few times. This chain links TRBV29-1 with TRBJ1-2, with D hard to call. The CDR3 runs 11 residues. Per the germline V gene, CDR1 is SQVTM and CDR2 is ANQGSEA. CDR3: CGAVANYGYTF. The CDR3 DNA is TGCGGCGCTGTAGCTAACTATGGCTACACCTTC.

This clonotype has just a few counts. In DNA, the CDR3 is TGTGCCAGCAGCTTGTCTCGGCAGGGGAACGCAGATACGCAGTATTTT. It encodes CASSLSRQGNADTQYF. The gene calls are TRBV5-6 and TRBJ2-3; TRBD1 is a possible D gene (6 bases). The CDR3 sequence is 16 residues long. Germline CDR1 and CDR2: SGHDT and YYEEEE. The V end lost 1 base, the J end lost 4 bases, and 16 bases lay between the germline ends.

This clonotype was seen at least ten times. This chain uses TRBV11-2 with TRBJ2-5; D is tentatively TRBD1 or TRBD2 (5 bases each). Germline V gives CDR1 SGHAT, CDR2 FQNNGV. The CDR3 runs to 13 residues. V was pared by 3 bases and J by 5 bases, with 10 bases between. This CDR3 reads CASSFGGWETQYF. For the CDR3, the DNA is TGTGCCAGCAGCTTTGGGGGTTGGGAGACCCAGTACTTC.

This clonotype appeared once. The junction shows a germline mismatch at one end, possibly a read error. The chain joins TRBV7-8 to TRBJ2-4, with D possibly being TRBD1 (5 bases). The CDR3 length is 14 residues. Per germline, CDR1 SGHVS and CDR2 FQNEAQ. CDR3 DNA: TGTGCCAGCAGCTTGGGATCACAGGCTTACGAGCAGTGCTTC. Its protein product is CASSLGSQAYEQCF.

The rearrangement links TRBV7-2 to TRBJ2-7, with D possibly called TRBD1 or TRBD2 (7 bases each). The germline V gene encodes CDR1 SGHTA and CDR2 FQGNSA. Between the trimmed V and J ends, which lost 1 base and 1 base, there was a span of 11 bases. The CDR3 has 15 amino acids. The CDR3 loop reads CASSLGGGQSYEQYF. CDR3 coding DNA: TGTGCCAGCAGCTTAGGGGGGGGACAGTCCTACGAGCAGTACTTC.

The chain is built from TRBV12-3 or TRBV12-4 and TRBJ1-5, with TRBD1 matching 9 bases. Unmatched junction bases numbered 9, after V lost 6 bases and J lost 3 bases. CDR3 length equals 16 residues. The CDR3 spells CASSSRTGDDNQPQHF. The CDR3 nucleotides read TGTGCCAGCAGCTCAAGGACAGGGGATGACAATCAGCCCCAGCATTTT.

The V and J genes are TRBV14 and TRBJ2-7; 9 bases align to TRBD1. Germline V gene sequence: CDR1 SGHDN, CDR2 FVKESK. The CDR3 consists of 14 residues. V gave up 2 bases and J gave up 7 bases; unmatched junction bases: 6. The DNA for the CDR3 is TGTGCCAGCAGCCAAACCCCGGGGACAGGGGAGCAGTACTTC. Residues: CASSQTPGTGEQYF.